These 4 T cell receptor beta chains were all obtained from the same sample, sequenced in a study of cytomegalovirus exposure and HLA in healthy donors. Primers for the PCR totalled 60 Vbeta and 13 Jbeta. Produced via immunoSEQ multiplex PCR; TCRdb's table is partial and in-frame only. The data show some 96,000 clones, roughly three quarters seen once. Material: PBMCs. These receptors were taken from a woman aged 60-75 years in good health and CMV-seronegative.

This clone was recorded a few times. The chain employs TRBV6-6 and TRBJ1-2, with 9 bases matching TRBD1. Germline CDR1 and CDR2: MNHNY and SVGAGI (reference sequence). CDR3 length equals 16 residues. The V gene end was trimmed by 6 bases and the J gene end by 7 bases; junction bases not matched to a gene: 15. CDR3 region: CASSLQPTGTGPGYTF. CDR3 DNA: TGTGCCAGCAGCTTACAACCCACCGGGACAGGGCCTGGCTACACCTTC.

This clone has more than one count but fewer than ten. The chain links TRBV19 to TRBJ1-2; tentatively, D is TRBD1 (6 bases). The germline CDR1 and CDR2 sequences are LNHDA and SQIVND (reference sequence). V gave up 3 bases and J gave up 8 bases, with 13 bases separating them. The CDR3 runs to 13 residues. CDR3 residues: CASSIEWGRGYTF. The CDR3, as DNA: TGTGCCAGTAGTATTGAGTGGGGGCGCGGCTACACCTTC.

The chain recombines TRBV29-1 with TRBJ2-1; the D gene is possibly TRBD2 (6 bases). The germline CDR1 and CDR2 sequences are SQVTM and ANQGSEA. V lost 4 bases to trimming and J lost 5 bases, with 12 bases between them. The CDR3 loop spans 13 amino acids. CDR3 nucleotides: TGCAGCGTTGTGCCACGGGGGAACAATGAGCAGTTCTTC. Its protein product is CSVVPRGNNEQFF.

This clone was counted between two and nine times. This sequence joins TRBV5-1 and TRBJ1-4; D gene unclear. The germline gives CDR1 SGHRS, CDR2 YFSETQ. CDR3 length: 14 residues. Deletions cut 3 bases from V and 0 bases from J, with 6 bases between. This CDR3 reads CASSYGTTNEKLFF. CDR3 bases: TGCGCCAGCAGCTACGGGACAACTAATGAAAAACTGTTTTTT.